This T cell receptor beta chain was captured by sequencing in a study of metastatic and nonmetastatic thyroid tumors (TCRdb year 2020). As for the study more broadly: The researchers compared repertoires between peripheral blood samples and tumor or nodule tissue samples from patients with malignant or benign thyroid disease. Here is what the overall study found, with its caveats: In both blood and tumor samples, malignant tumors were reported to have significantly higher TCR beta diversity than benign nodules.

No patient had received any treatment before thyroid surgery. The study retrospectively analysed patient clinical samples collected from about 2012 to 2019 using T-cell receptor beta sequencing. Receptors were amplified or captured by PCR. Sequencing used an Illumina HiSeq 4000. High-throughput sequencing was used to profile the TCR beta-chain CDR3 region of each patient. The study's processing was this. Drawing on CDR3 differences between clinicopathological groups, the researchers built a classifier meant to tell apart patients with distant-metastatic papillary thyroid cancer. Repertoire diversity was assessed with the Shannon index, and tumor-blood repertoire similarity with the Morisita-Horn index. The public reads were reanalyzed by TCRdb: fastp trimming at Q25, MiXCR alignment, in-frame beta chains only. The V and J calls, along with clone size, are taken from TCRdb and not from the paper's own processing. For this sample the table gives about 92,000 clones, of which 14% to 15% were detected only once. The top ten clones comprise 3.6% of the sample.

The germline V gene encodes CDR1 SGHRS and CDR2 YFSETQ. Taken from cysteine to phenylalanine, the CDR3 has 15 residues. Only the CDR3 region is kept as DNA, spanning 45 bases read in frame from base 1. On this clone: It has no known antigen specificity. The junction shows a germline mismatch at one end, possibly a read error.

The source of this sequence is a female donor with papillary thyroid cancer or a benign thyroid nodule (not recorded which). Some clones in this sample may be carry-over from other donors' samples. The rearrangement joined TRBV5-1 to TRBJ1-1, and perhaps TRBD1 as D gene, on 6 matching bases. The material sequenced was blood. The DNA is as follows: TGCGCCAGCAGCTTGACCTCGGGACACAACACTGAAGTTTTCTTT. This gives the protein CASSLTSGHNTEVFF.